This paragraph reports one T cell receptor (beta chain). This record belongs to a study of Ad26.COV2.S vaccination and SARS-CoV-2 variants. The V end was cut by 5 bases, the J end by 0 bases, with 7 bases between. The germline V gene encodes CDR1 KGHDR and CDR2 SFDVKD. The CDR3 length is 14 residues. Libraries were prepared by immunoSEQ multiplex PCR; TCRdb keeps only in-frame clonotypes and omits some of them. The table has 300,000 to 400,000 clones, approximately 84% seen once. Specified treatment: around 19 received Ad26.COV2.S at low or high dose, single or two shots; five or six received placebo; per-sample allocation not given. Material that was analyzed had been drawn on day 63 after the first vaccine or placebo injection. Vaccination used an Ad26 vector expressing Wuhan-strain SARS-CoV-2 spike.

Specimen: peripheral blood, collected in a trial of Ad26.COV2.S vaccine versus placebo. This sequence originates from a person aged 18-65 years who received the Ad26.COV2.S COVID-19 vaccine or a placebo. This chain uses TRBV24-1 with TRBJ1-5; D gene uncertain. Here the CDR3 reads CATSAGNSNQPQHF. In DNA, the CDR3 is TGTGCCACCAGTGCTGGGAATAGCAATCAGCCCCAGCATTTT.